This TCR beta chain comes out of a study of CD8+ T cells in alopecia areata. Turning to the study itself: Among treated patients, oral tofacitinib was administered at 5 to 10 mg twice daily.

Germline CDR1 and CDR2: MNHEY and SVGAGI. The V and J ends lost 5 bases and 4 bases respectively, with 17 bases between them. The CDR3 loop spans 15 amino acids. The treatment: oral pan-JAK inhibitor, 5-10 mg twice daily. It was from alopecia areata patients that lesional scalp punch biopsies and peripheral blood were collected. Extracted from the samples, RNA was reverse transcribed into cDNA to serve as the sequencing template. Some clones are missing from TCRdb's copy, which holds only in-frame ones; the method was immunoSEQ multiplex PCR. The sample holds approximately 200,000 clones; 40% to 55% are singletons and the top ten take approximately 2.4%. General study results and limits: There were many expanded lesional clones persisting in scalp and blood during tofacitinib. Sequencing of scalp samples also includes resident alphabeta T cells from normal skin.

About this clone itself: Antigen specificity is unknown.

This TCR was recovered from a human donor with alopecia areata. This sample comprised CD4+ T cells sorted from blood, obtained around week 36, from a patient treated with tofacitinib. V usage is TRBV6-5 and J usage is TRBJ1-2; tentatively, D is TRBD1 (5 bases). The CDR3 DNA reads as TGTGCCAGCAGTCGAGCATCAGGGTTGGTCTATGGCTACACCTTC. Translation gives CASSRASGLVYGYTF.